This passage covers 16 T cell receptor beta chains from one sample sequenced in a study of T cell responses to AZD1222 COVID-19 vaccine. Clones were sequenced by immunoSEQ multiplex PCR, and TCRdb holds only the in-frame ones, with some missing. The sample holds approximately 150,000 clones, under 95% seen once. Sequences were derived from peripheral blood, sampled on day 0 of AZD1222 vaccination. The source of these receptors is an adult in good health.

The V gene is TRBV7-2, the J gene TRBJ2-3; D is unresolved. The germline V gene encodes CDR1 SGHTA and CDR2 FQGNSA. Deletions cut 2 bases from V and 5 bases from J, with 14 bases between. The CDR3 is 15 amino acids. The CDR3: CASSLIRPRGDTQYF. The DNA for the CDR3 is TGTGCCAGCAGCTTAATACGGCCCCGAGGAGATACGCAGTATTTT.

The genes are TRBV6-5 and TRBJ2-2; TRBD1 might be the D (5 bases). Deletions cut 0 bases from V and 6 bases from J, with 11 bases between. This CDR3 is 15 amino acids long. Germline CDR1 MNHEY, CDR2 SVGAGI. The CDR3 sequence: CASSYSQGVAGELFF. DNA of the CDR3: TGTGCCAGCAGTTACTCTCAGGGTGTAGCCGGGGAGCTGTTTTTT.

This sequence joins TRBV5-1 and TRBJ1-2; TRBD1 agrees at 7 bases. Trimming removed 4 bases from V and 7 bases from J; junction bases left unmatched: 7. The CDR3 length is 13 residues. The germline V gene encodes CDR1 SGHRS and CDR2 YFSETQ. CDR3: CASSGQVGGGYTF. For the CDR3, the DNA is TGCGCCAGCAGCGGACAGGTTGGTGGTGGCTACACCTTC.

The chain employs TRBV3-1 (or the pseudogene TRBV3-2) and TRBJ2-7; TRBD2 is a possible D gene (6 bases). Trimming pared 3 bases from V and 2 bases from J, leaving 11 bases between. The germline V gene has CDR1 LGHDT and CDR2 YNNKEL (reference sequence). There are 14 residues in the CDR3. The CDR3 DNA is TGTGCCAGCAGCCAGGGTTGGGGGGCCTACGAGCAGTACTTC. The encoded protein is CASSQGWGAYEQYF.

The V call is TRBV2, the J call TRBJ2-3, with D unresolved. V was cut by 6 bases and J by 6 bases, with 7 bases left in between. CDR1 and CDR2 from the germline V gene are SNHLY and FYNNEI. The CDR3 runs 11 residues. The CDR3 nucleotides read TGTGCCAGCAGGAACCCCGATACGCAGTATTTT. Translation gives CASRNPDTQYF.

The chain carries TRBV3-1 (or the pseudogene TRBV3-2) and TRBJ2-7, with 7 bases identical to TRBD2. V trimming: 5 bases; J trimming: 4 bases; junction bases outside the gene matches: 5. This CDR3 region has 13 residues. Germline CDR1 is LGHDT and CDR2 is YNNKEL (reference sequence). The CDR3, as DNA: TGTGCCAGCAGCTCCAGGACTAGGTACGAGCAGTACTTC. It yields the protein CASSSRTRYEQYF.

The chain links TRBV4-3 to TRBJ2-1, with D perhaps TRBD2 (5 bases). This CDR3 is built from 16 residues. Germline CDR1 LGHNA, CDR2 YSLEER. Trimming shortened V by 1 base and J by 6 bases, and 16 bases separated the two germline ends. The CDR3 DNA reads TGCGCCAGCAGCCAAGTCGGGGATACGCCGGGCAATGAGCAGTTCTTC. Protein product: CASSQVGDTPGNEQFF.

The gene calls are TRBV10-3 and TRBJ2-7; D is possibly TRBD1 (7 bases). This CDR3 has 18 amino acids. Trimming took off 0 bases at V and 2 bases at J, with 20 bases between the two ends. Germline CDR1 reads ENHRY; CDR2 reads SYGVKD. The CDR3 reads CAISESAGGTVRAYEQYF. Here the CDR3 DNA reads TGTGCCATCAGTGAGTCGGCAGGGGGGACCGTAAGGGCCTACGAGCAGTACTTC.

The rearrangement joins TRBV7-9 to TRBJ1-4; TRBD1 matches 7 bases. Germline CDR1 is SEHNR and CDR2 is FQNEAQ (reference sequence). After removal of 4 bases from V and 4 bases from J, the junction contained 9 bases not matched to a gene. The CDR3 consists of 16 residues. The CDR3 loop reads CASSSSFGTVNEKLFF. DNA for the CDR3: TGTGCCAGCAGCTCTAGCTTCGGGACAGTTAATGAAAAACTGTTTTTT.

This clone is a singleton in its sample. The chain combines TRBV6-5 with TRBJ2-7, with TRBD2 matching over 9 bases. CDR1 and CDR2 from the germline V gene are MNHEY and SVGAGI. The CDR3 covers 15 residues. Unmatched junction bases numbered 7, after V lost 6 bases and J lost 1 base. The CDR3 DNA reads as TGTGCCAGCAGCAAAATAGCGGGAGTGTCCTACGAGCAGTACTTC. Translated, it gives CASSKIAGVSYEQYF.

The CDR3 DNA sequence: TGTGCCACCAGTGATTCTGACAGCTACGAGCAGTACTTC. It translates to CATSDSDSYEQYF. V usage is TRBV24-1 and J usage is TRBJ2-7; weak D call: TRBD1 (5 bases). This CDR3 is built from 13 residues. Looked up from germline, CDR1 is KGHDR and CDR2 is SFDVKD. V gave up 2 bases and J gave up 3 bases, with 7 bases separating them.

The chain uses TRBV5-1 and TRBJ2-7; D unresolved. V lost 5 bases and J lost 1, with 13 bases in between. Looked up from germline, CDR1 is SGHRS and CDR2 is YFSETQ. The CDR3 has 14 amino acids. CDR3 sequence: CASRSSWGSYEQYF. CDR3 in DNA: TGCGCCAGCAGATCGTCGTGGGGTTCCTACGAGCAGTACTTC.

The CDR3 loop is CASSPPTDSGNTIYF. The CDR3 coding sequence is TGTGCCAGCTCACCACCGACGGACTCTGGAAACACCATATATTTT. The rearrangement joins TRBV18 to TRBJ1-3; D is ambiguous. Germline V gene lookup returns CDR1 KGHSH and CDR2 LQKENI. The CDR3 has 15 amino acids. Deletions cut 0 bases from V and 0 bases from J, with 6 bases between.

The rearrangement links TRBV7-3 to TRBJ2-7; the D gene is possibly TRBD2 (5 bases). CDR1 and CDR2 (germline): SGHTA, FQGTGA. Trimming took off 3 bases at V and 7 bases at J, with 13 bases between the two ends. The CDR3 sequence is 13 residues long. The CDR3 coding sequence is TGTGCCAGCAGCTTGACTACGGCGGGTGAGCAGTACTTC. Translating it yields CASSLTTAGEQYF.

The chain employs TRBV23-1 and TRBJ1-5; D gene uncertain. TRBV23-1 counts as an open reading frame of uncertain function. The CDR3 has 17 amino acids. Between the trimmed V and J ends, which lost 0 bases and 5 bases, there was a span of 17 bases. CDR3: CASSQSGTEPYYQPQHF. The CDR3, as DNA: TGCGCCAGCAGTCAATCAGGAACCGAGCCGTATTATCAGCCCCAGCATTTT.

The chain links TRBV9 to TRBJ2-3; 10 positions match TRBD2. V lost 4 bases, J lost 3 bases, and 8 bases stayed unmatched. CDR1 is SGDLS, CDR2 YYNGEE, per germline. This CDR3 is built from 16 residues. CDR3 DNA: TGTGCCAGCAGCTATACTAGCGGGGTGGGGACAGATACGCAGTATTTT. Residues: CASSYTSGVGTDTQYF.